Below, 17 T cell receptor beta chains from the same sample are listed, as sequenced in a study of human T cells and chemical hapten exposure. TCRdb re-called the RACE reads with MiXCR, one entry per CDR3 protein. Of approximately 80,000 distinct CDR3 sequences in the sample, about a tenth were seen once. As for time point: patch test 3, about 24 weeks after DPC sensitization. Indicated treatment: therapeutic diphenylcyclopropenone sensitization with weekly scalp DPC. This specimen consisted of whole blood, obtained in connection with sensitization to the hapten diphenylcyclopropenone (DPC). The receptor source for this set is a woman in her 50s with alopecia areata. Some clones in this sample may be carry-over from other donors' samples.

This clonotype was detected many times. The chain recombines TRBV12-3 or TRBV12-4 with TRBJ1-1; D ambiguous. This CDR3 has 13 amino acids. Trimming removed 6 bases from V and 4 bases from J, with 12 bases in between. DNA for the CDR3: TGTGCCAGCAGCCGGACGGCTACCACTGAAGCTTTCTTT. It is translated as CASSRTATTEAFF.

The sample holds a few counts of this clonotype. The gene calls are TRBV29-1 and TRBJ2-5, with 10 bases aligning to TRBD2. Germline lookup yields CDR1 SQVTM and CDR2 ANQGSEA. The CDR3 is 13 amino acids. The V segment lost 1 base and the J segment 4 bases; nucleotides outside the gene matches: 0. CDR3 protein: CSVEGLAGETQYF. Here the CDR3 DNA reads TGCAGCGTTGAAGGACTAGCGGGAGAGACCCAGTACTTC.

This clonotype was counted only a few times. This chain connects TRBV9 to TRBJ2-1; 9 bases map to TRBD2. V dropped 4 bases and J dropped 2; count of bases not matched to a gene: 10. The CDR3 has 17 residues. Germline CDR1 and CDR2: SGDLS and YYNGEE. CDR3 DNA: TGTGCCAGCAGCCCACGTCCTGGCGGGAGGGCCTACAATGAGCAGTTCTTC. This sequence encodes CASSPRPGGRAYNEQFF. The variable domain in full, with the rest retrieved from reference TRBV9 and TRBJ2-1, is DSGVTQTPKHLITATGQRVTLRCSPRSGDLSVYWYQQSLDQGLQFLIQYYNGEERAKGNILERFSAQQFPDLHSELNLSSLELGDSALYFCASSPRPGGRAYNEQFFGPGTRLTVL.

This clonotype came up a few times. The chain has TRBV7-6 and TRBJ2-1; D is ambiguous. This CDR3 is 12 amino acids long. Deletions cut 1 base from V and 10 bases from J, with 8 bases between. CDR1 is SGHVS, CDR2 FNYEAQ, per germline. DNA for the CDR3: TGTGCCAGCAGCTTAGAGTTCGGGGAGCAGTTCTTC. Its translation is CASSLEFGEQFF.

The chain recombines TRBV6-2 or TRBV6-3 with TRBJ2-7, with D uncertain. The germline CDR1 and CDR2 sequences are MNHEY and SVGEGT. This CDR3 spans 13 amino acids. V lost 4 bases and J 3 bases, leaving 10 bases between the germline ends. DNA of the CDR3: TGTGCCAGCAGTTTTACTCGCCGCTACGAGCAGTACTTC. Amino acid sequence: CASSFTRRYEQYF.

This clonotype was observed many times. The CDR3 protein is CASSYRWGQGPSYEQYF. Written as DNA, the CDR3 is TGTGCCAGCAGTTACCGATGGGGACAGGGGCCCTCCTACGAGCAGTACTTC. This chain uses TRBV6-5 with TRBJ2-7; 10 positions match TRBD1. This CDR3 spans 17 amino acids. V trimming: 2 bases; J trimming: 0 bases; junction bases outside the gene matches: 7. The germline V gene has CDR1 MNHEY and CDR2 SVGAGI.

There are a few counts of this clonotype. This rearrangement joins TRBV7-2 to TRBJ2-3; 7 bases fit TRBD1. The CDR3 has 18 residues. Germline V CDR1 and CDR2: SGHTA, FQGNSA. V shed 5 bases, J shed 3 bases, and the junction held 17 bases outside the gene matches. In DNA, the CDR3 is TGTGCCAGCAGCCCTATAAGGACAGGAGTTGCTGGGACAGATACGCAGTATTTT. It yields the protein CASSPIRTGVAGTDTQYF.

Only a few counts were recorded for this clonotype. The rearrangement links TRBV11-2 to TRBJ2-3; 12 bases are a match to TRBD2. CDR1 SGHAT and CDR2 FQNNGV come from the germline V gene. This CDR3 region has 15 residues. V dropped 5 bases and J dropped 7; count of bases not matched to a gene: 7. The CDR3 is CASSRLAGDMNTQYF. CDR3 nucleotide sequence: TGTGCCAGCAGCCGACTAGCGGGAGATATGAATACGCAGTATTTT. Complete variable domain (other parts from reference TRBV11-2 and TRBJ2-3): EAGVAQSPRYKIIEKRQSVAFWCNPISGHATLYWYQQILGQGPKLLIQFQNNGVVDDSQLPKDRFSAERLKGVDSTLKIQPAKLEDSAVYLCASSRLAGDMNTQYFGPGTRLTVL.

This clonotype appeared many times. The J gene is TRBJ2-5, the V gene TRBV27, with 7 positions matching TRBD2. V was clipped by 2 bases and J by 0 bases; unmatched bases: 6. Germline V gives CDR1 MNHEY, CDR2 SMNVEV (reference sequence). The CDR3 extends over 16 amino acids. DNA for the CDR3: TGTGCCAGCAGTTTAAGGCGGGAGACGTACCAAGAGACCCAGTACTTC. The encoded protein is CASSLRRETYQETQYF.

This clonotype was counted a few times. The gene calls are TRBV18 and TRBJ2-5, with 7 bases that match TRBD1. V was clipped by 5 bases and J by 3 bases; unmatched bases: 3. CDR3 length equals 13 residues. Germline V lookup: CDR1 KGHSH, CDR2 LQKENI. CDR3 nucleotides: TGTGCCAGCTCAGCCCAGGGGGAAGAGACCCAGTACTTC. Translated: CASSAQGEETQYF.

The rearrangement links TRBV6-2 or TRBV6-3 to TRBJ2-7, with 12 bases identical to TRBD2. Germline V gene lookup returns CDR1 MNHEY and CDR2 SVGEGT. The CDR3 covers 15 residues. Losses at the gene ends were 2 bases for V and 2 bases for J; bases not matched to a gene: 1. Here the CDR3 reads CASSYLAGGPYEQYF. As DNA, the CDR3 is TGTGCCAGCAGTTACCTAGCGGGAGGGCCCTACGAGCAGTACTTC.

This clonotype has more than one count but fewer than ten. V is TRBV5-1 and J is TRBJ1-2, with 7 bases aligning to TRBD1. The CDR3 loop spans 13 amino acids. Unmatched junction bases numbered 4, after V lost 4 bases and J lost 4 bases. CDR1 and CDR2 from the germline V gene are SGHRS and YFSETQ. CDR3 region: CASSADRSYGYTF. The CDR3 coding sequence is TGCGCCAGCAGCGCGGACAGGTCCTATGGCTACACCTTC.

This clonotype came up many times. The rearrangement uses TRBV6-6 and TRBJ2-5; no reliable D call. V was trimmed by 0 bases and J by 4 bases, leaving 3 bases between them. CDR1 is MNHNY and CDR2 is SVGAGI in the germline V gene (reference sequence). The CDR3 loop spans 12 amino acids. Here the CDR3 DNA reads TGTGCCAGCAGTTACTCTCCAGAGACCCAGTACTTC. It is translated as CASSYSPETQYF.

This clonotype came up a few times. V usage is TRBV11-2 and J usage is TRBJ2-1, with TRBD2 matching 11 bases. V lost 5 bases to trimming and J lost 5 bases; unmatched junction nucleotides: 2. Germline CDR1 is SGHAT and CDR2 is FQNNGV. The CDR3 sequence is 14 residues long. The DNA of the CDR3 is TGTGCCAGCAGCCGACTAGCGGGAAACAATGAGCAGTTCTTC. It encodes CASSRLAGNNEQFF.

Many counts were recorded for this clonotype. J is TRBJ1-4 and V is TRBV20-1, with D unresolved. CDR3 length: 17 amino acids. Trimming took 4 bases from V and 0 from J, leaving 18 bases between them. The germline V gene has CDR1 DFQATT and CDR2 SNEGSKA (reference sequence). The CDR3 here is CSATRAGAPSTNEKLFF. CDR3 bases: TGCAGTGCTACGCGGGCAGGAGCCCCATCAACTAATGAAAAACTGTTTTTT.

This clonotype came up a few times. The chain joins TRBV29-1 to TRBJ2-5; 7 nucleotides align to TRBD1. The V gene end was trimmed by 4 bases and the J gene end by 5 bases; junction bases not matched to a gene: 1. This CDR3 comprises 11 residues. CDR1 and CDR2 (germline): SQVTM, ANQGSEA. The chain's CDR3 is CSVVRGETQYF. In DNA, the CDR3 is TGCAGCGTTGTCAGGGGGGAGACCCAGTACTTC.

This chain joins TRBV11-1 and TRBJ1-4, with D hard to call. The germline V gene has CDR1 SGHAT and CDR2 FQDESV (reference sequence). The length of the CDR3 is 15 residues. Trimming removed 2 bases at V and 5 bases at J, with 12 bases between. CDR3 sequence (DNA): TGTGCCAGCAGCTTATCCACTACAAGCAATGAAAAACTGTTTTTT. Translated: CASSLSTTSNEKLFF.